Each of the 18 T cell receptor beta chains below was sequenced from the same sample in a study of CD8 T cells in ankylosing spondylitis. From the 5' RACE reads, TCRdb called clonotypes with MiXCR, one entry per CDR3 protein. The sample yields about 160,000 distinct CDR3 sequences, around 17% seen once. The sequencing sample was made of blood, either unsorted or a sorted T cell fraction (not recorded which). The receptors were sampled from a male donor with ankylosing spondylitis or in good health (not recorded which).

The chain is built from TRBV10-1 and TRBJ2-1; D is possibly TRBD1 (5 bases). The germline CDR1 and CDR2 sequences are WNHNN and SYGVQD (reference sequence). The CDR3 extends over 11 amino acids. The V and J ends lost 4 bases and 9 bases respectively, with 7 bases between them. CDR3 DNA sequence: TGCGCCAGCAGTGGGCAGGGTGAGCAGTTCTTC. Translated, it gives CASSGQGEQFF.

This clonotype occurred a few times. The chain links TRBV6-1 to TRBJ2-7; D perhaps matches TRBD2 (6 bases). V was cut by 5 bases and J by 0 bases, with 8 bases left in between. The CDR3 spans 13 residues. The germline CDR1 and CDR2 sequences are MNHNS and SASEGT. The CDR3 DNA follows: TGTGCCAGCAGTCCGACTAGCTCCTACGAGCAGTACTTC. Translated, it gives CASSPTSSYEQYF.

CDR3 sequence reads: CASSTTYYRGEETQYF. The CDR3 DNA sequence: TGTGCCAGCAGCACAACCTATTACAGGGGGGAAGAGACCCAGTACTTC. This chain joins TRBV6-1 and TRBJ2-5; 8 nucleotides match TRBD1. The germline V gene encodes CDR1 MNHNS and CDR2 SASEGT. Trimming at V came to 6 bases and at J to 3 bases, leaving 12 bases not matched to a gene. This CDR3 contains 16 residues.

The chain carries TRBV20-1 and TRBJ1-2; TRBD1 is a possible D gene (6 bases). Per the germline V gene, CDR1 is DFQATT and CDR2 is SNEGSKA (reference sequence). The CDR3 length is 13 residues. Trimming pared 0 bases from V and 7 bases from J, leaving 12 bases between. CDR3 region: CSAREGGAGGYTF. In nucleotides, the CDR3 is TGCAGTGCTAGAGAGGGGGGGGCAGGTGGCTACACCTTC.

This clonotype was counted only a few times. The chain couples TRBV3-1 to TRBJ2-1; no clear D gene. Trimming took 2 bases from V and 6 from J, leaving 14 bases between them. This CDR3 has 15 amino acids. CDR1 and CDR2 from the germline V gene are LGHDT and YNNKEL (reference sequence). This CDR3 reads CASSQSDGKGNEQFF. The CDR3, as DNA: TGTGCCAGCAGCCAATCGGATGGGAAAGGCAATGAGCAGTTCTTC.

Ten or more counts support this clonotype. The chain recombines TRBV4-1 with TRBJ2-7; TRBD1 is a possible D gene (6 bases). Germline V gives CDR1 MGHRA, CDR2 YSYEKL. V was pared by 6 bases and J by 0 bases, with 12 bases between. The CDR3 contains 14 residues. The CDR3 DNA follows: TGCGCCAGCAGGTCCGGGACACTCTCCTACGAGCAGTACTTC. Translated: CASRSGTLSYEQYF.

This clonotype came up many times. Here the CDR3 DNA reads TGTGCCAGCAGCTTAGATTACAACGAGCAGTACTTC. This translates into CASSLDYNEQYF. The gene calls are TRBV7-9 and TRBJ2-7; D gene uncertain. V gave up 1 base and J gave up 5 bases, with 6 bases separating them. This CDR3 has 12 residues. Germline assignment: CDR1 SEHNR and CDR2 FQNEAQ (reference sequence).

At least ten counts were recorded for this clonotype. CDR3 residues: CSVGDPWNEQYF. CDR3 DNA: TGCAGCGTTGGAGACCCCTGGAACGAGCAGTACTTC. J is TRBJ2-7 and V is TRBV29-1; D unclear. The CDR3 length is 12 residues. CDR1 SQVTM and CDR2 ANQGSEA come from the germline V gene. V shed 4 bases and J shed 5 bases, with 12 bases lying between them.

The V and J genes are TRBV5-6 and TRBJ2-7; D call uncertain. CDR3 length: 13 amino acids. V shed 2 bases and J shed 9 bases, with 15 bases lying between them. CDR1 is SGHDT and CDR2 is YYEEEE in the germline V gene. CDR3 DNA sequence: TGTGCCAGCAGCTTCCGGGTCCTCCTTTGGCAGTACTTC. Residues: CASSFRVLLWQYF.

The chain carries TRBV10-3 and TRBJ1-5; possible D gene TRBD1, 5 bases. The V end lost 6 bases, the J end lost 0 bases, and 12 bases lay between the germline ends. Germline V gene sequence: CDR1 ENHRY, CDR2 SYGVKD. The CDR3 loop spans 15 amino acids. The CDR3 spells CAIRDRDPSNQPQHF. Written as DNA, the CDR3 is TGTGCCATCAGGGACCGGGACCCTAGCAATCAGCCCCAGCATTTT.

The chain is built from TRBV13 and TRBJ1-1, with 7 bases that match TRBD1. Per germline, CDR1 PRHDT and CDR2 FYEKMQ (reference sequence). Losses at the gene ends were 5 bases for V and 4 bases for J; bases not matched to a gene: 7. The CDR3 sequence is 14 residues long. CDR3: CASSPSTGSTEAFF. CDR3 nucleotide sequence: TGTGCCAGCAGCCCCTCGACAGGGTCCACTGAAGCTTTCTTT.

The rearrangement joins TRBV4-1 to TRBJ1-5, with 7 bases aligning to TRBD1. Per the germline V gene, CDR1 is MGHRA and CDR2 is YSYEKL. The ends lost 4 bases at V and 6 bases at J; junction bases unmatched: 9. The CDR3 contains 15 residues. The CDR3 DNA is TGCGCCAGCAGCCTTCTCGACAGGGACGGTCAGCCCCAGCATTTT. Its translation: CASSLLDRDGQPQHF.

This clonotype has only a few counts. The chain has TRBV6-1 and TRBJ1-5; no clear D gene. Germline-derived CDR1 and CDR2 are MNHNS and SASEGT. The CDR3 has 13 amino acids. V shed 5 bases and J shed 7 bases, with 12 bases lying between them. CDR3 DNA: TGTGCCAGCAGTCCGCGGAGTGGGCAGCCCCAGCATTTT. Protein sequence: CASSPRSGQPQHF.

This chain connects TRBV7-9 to TRBJ1-6; D perhaps matches TRBD1 (5 bases). Trimming shortened V by 3 bases and J by 9 bases, and 12 bases separated the two germline ends. The CDR3 sequence is 14 residues long. From germline, CDR1 is SEHNR and CDR2 FQNEAQ (reference sequence). The DNA of the CDR3 is TGTGCCAGCAGCTTGGGCAGGGTGGCTTCACCCCTCCACTTT. It encodes CASSLGRVASPLHF.

This clonotype appeared many times. This chain uses TRBV9 with TRBJ1-3; unclear D gene. CDR1 SGDLS and CDR2 YYNGEE come from the germline V gene. Trimming pared 0 bases from V and 2 bases from J, leaving 12 bases between. The CDR3 extends over 16 amino acids. The CDR3 loop reads CASSVDAGGTGNTIYF. The CDR3 DNA reads TGTGCCAGCAGCGTAGACGCAGGAGGGACTGGAAACACCATATATTTT.

This clonotype showed up many times. The CDR3 here is CASSQGLGPTYF. The CDR3 DNA reads TGTGCCAGCAGCCAAGGGCTAGGACCAACTTACTTC. V is TRBV14 and J is TRBJ2-4; D ambiguous. CDR3 size: 12 residues. Germline-derived CDR1 and CDR2 are SGHDN and FVKESK. V lost 1 base and J lost 16, with 14 bases in between.

This clonotype was seen ten or more times. The chain carries TRBV5-1 and TRBJ2-7; no firm D call. The CDR3 has 12 residues. The germline V and J ends were trimmed by 0 bases and 7 bases, with 8 bases remaining between them. CDR1 is SGHRS and CDR2 is YFSETQ in the germline V gene. CDR3 DNA sequence: TGCGCCAGCAGCTTGGGCCAGGATGAGCAGTACTTC. As protein: CASSLGQDEQYF.

The V call is TRBV19, the J call TRBJ2-1; D unresolved. With 7 bases removed from V and 6 bases from J, the gap between germline ends came to 7 bases. CDR1 and CDR2 from the germline V gene are LNHDA and SQIVND (reference sequence). This CDR3 is 11 amino acids long. The chain's CDR3 is CASKFSNEQFF. CDR3 sequence (DNA): TGTGCCAGTAAGTTTAGCAATGAGCAGTTCTTC.